These T cell receptor beta chains were read from a single sample in a study of patients and donors after allogeneic stem cell transplantation. A single record per CDR3 protein comes from TCRdb applying MiXCR to the RT-PCR reads. The profile shows approximately 150,000 distinct CDR3 sequences, over 25% of them singletons. Source material: blood, either unsorted or a sorted T cell fraction (not recorded which). The receptors stem from a human donor who was either an allogeneic HSCT recipient or a stem cell or donor lymphocyte infusion donor (not recorded which). It is not recorded whose cells these are; they may come from a transplant donor. The conserved cysteine and the conserved F or W are not part of the CDR3 here. Fields, in order: CDR3 length, V gene, D gene, CDR3 protein. D genes are given only for firm matches.

13,TRBV12-3/TRBV12-4,TRBD2,ASSSSGRARDTQY
12,TRBV12-3/TRBV12-4,.,ASSQIQLLTEAF
13,TRBV7-2,.,ASSLGGETAYTIY
11,TRBV10-2,TRBD2,ASGRDHYNEQF
14,TRBV15,TRBD2,ATSRDTGGGYNEQF
12,TRBV9,.,ASSVLQGVTEAF
11,TRBV24-1,TRBD2,ATSESKREGQF
12,TRBV29-1,.,SVEFMGWGNEQF
14,TRBV7-2,.,ASSLGTWGLGEKLF
13,TRBV5-6,.,ASSLPRISGNTIY
13,TRBV4-3,.,ASSHAWGVGSEAF
12,TRBV6-5,TRBD1,ASTDRRNTGELF
16,TRBV23-1,TRBD1,ASSQNNSGQHSNQPQH
11,TRBV29-1,.,TAWGARDTEAF
11,TRBV6-5,.,ASWGEHNSPLH
16,TRBV3-1,TRBD1,ASSQDTGQGVSGNTIY
15,TRBV9,.,ASSVGSQSGRTGELF
10,TRBV6-5,.,ASSYLRGGYT
12,TRBV29-1,.,SATGRGGVDTQY
18,TRBV20-1,.,SATSASWSIMGGSYNEQF
12,TRBV12-3/TRBV12-4,.,ASSLAEADYGYT
11,TRBV7-2,.,ASSLASNNEQF
11,TRBV10-3,.,AHRGRENTEAF
11,TRBV6-1,.,ASSVTAAGELF
13,TRBV5-8,.,ASSSVGALPEKLF
12,TRBV12-3/TRBV12-4,TRBD2,ASSTSGRLETQY
10,TRBV27,.,ASSNGNYEQY
13,TRBV18,.,ASSPTQGNYYGYT
12,TRBV20-1,.,SAEGGRGGDEQF
12,TRBV6-5,.,ASSYGPSPDTQY
11,TRBV4-3,.,ASSQFTNYGYT
13,TRBV27,.,ASSTRTADSYEQY
12,TRBV14,.,ASSQGSQGTEAF
11,TRBV18,TRBD1,ASSPTGDRGYT